These T cell receptor beta chains were read from a single sample in a study of identical twins. TCRdb itself ran the 5' RACE reads through MiXCR, one entry per CDR3 protein. The table has some 900,000 distinct CDR3 sequences, approximately 13% seen once. This sample also belongs to another study, concerning yellow fever vaccine responses in identical twins.

The sequenced material came from PBMCs. Receptors were obtained from a woman under 30 in good health. The CDR3 runs from the conserved cysteine through the conserved F or W. A D gene is named only where the DNA matches it firmly. Clone size is stated in some rows and not others, as once, few, many or a class when expanded.

. TRBJ1-2 TRBV11-3 TRBD1 TGTGCCAGCAGAGGACAGGGGGGAGGCTACACCTTC CASRGQGGGYTF
many TRBJ1-4 TRBV15 TRBD1 TGTGCCACCAGCAGGAAAGACAGGGGGCTAGAAAAACTGTTTTTT CATSRKDRGLEKLFF
. TRBJ2-3 TRBV5-1 TRBD1 TGCGCCAGCAGCACAGGGGGCGCCACCACAGATACGCAGTATTTT CASSTGGATTDTQYF
many TRBJ2-1 TRBV10-3 TRBD2 TGTGCCATCAGTGACGGGACTAGCGAGGACAATGAGCAGTTCTTC CAISDGTSEDNEQFF
. TRBJ2-5 TRBV20-1 . TGCAGTGCTAGCAGGCGGGCACAAGGGAAGGAGACCCAGTACTTC CSASRRAQGKETQYF
. TRBJ2-3 TRBV3-1 TRBD2 TGTGCCAGCAGCCAAGATCTGGAACTAGCGGAGCCGGAGGTGGATACGCAGTATTTT CASSQDLELAEPEVDTQYF
few TRBJ2-1 TRBV27 . TGTGCCAGCAGTTTACAGGGGGGAGAGCAGTTCTTC CASSLQGGEQFF
. TRBJ2-7 TRBV12-3/TRBV12-4 . TGTGCCAGCGCTAGGGGAAGCGAGCAGTACTTC CASARGSEQYF
few TRBJ2-5 TRBV6-1 . TGTGCCAGCAGCTCTGGAGCCCCAGAGACCCAGTACTTC CASSSGAPETQYF
few TRBJ1-2 TRBV28 . TGTGCCAGCGAAGGCCAATATGGCTACACCTTC CASEGQYGYTF
few TRBJ2-2 TRBV12-3/TRBV12-4 TRBD1 TGTGCCAGCAGCCCCAGGGGGCTCTACACCGGGGAGCTGTTTTTT CASSPRGLYTGELFF
. TRBJ1-5 TRBV6-5 . TGTGCCAGCAGTTATAAGGCCTCGGGTAGCAATCAGCCCCAGCATTTT CASSYKASGSNQPQHF
few TRBJ1-5 TRBV5-1 TRBD1 TGCGCCAGCAGCTTGACAGGGACAGGGTCTCAGCCCCAGCATTTT CASSLTGTGSQPQHF
few TRBJ2-1 TRBV3-1 . TGTGCCAGCAGCCAGACGGACCGTGGAATACAGTTCTTC CASSQTDRGIQFF
few TRBJ1-4 TRBV11-2 . TGTGCCAGCAGCTACCGGGCGAGTAATGAAAAACTGTTTTTT CASSYRASNEKLFF
many TRBJ1-2 TRBV6-6 TRBD1 TGTGCCAGCAGTTACTCCGGGACAGAAGGCTACACCTTC CASSYSGTEGYTF
. TRBJ1-1 TRBV6-2/TRBV6-3 . TGTGCCAGCAGTTACGGAAGTTCAGGCGACGCTTTCTTT CASSYGSSGDAFF
. TRBJ2-1 TRBV5-1 TRBD2 TGCGCCAGCAGCTTGAAATTAACCGGGAGGGCCGTCGATGCCTACAATGAGCAGTTCTTC CASSLKLTGRAVDAYNEQFF